This note documents a single T cell receptor beta chain sequence. Its antigen is not known. The sample originates from a study of T cell responses to AZD1222 COVID-19 vaccine. Libraries were prepared by immunoSEQ multiplex PCR; TCRdb keeps only in-frame clonotypes and omits some of them. The sample includes 95,000 to 150,000 clones, 89% of them seen just once. Trimming stripped 2 bases from V and 6 bases from J, with 14 bases between. The CDR3 is 14 residues long. The germline CDR1 and CDR2 sequences are LNHDA and SQIVND (reference sequence). Study conclusions and caveats: At study baseline, merely five or six AZD1222 recipients were seropositive. Vaccine-associated CD4 TCRs ranged over spike, dominating at 160-218 and 743-854. No repertoire was sampled before or during the peak T cell response, only after it.

The sequence came from an adult in good health. The chain links TRBV19 to TRBJ2-7; a possible D gene is TRBD1 (5 bases). Here the sequenced sample was peripheral blood, taken on day 0 of AZD1222 vaccination. CDR3 coding DNA: TGTGCCAGTAGTATACAGGGCAGGATGGGCGAGCAGTACTTC. Translating gives CASSIQGRMGEQYF.